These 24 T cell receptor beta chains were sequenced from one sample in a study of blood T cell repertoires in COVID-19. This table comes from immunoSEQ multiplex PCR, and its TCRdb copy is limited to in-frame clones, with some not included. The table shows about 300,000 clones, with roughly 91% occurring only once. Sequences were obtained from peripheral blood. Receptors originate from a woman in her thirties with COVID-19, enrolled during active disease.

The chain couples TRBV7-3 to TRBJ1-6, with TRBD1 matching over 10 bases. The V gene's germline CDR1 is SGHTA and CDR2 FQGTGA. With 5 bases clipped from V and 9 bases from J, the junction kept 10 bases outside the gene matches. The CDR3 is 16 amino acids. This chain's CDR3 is CASSPSGDRGSSPLHF. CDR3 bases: TGTGCCAGCAGCCCGTCTGGGGACAGGGGAAGTTCACCCCTCCACTTT.

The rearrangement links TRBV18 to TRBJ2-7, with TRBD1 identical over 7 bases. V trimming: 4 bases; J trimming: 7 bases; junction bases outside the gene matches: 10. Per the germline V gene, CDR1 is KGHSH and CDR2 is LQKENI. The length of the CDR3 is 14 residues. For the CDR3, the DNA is TGTGCCAGCTCACTTAGGACAGGCCCAGGGGAGCAGTACGTC. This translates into CASSLRTGPGEQYV.

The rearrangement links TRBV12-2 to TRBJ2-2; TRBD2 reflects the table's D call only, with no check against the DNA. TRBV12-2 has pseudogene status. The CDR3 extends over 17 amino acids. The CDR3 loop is CASRWSSPRVDTGELFF. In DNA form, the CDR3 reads TGTGCAAGTCGCTGGAGTTCCCCGAGGGTGGACACCGGGGAGCTGTTTTTT.

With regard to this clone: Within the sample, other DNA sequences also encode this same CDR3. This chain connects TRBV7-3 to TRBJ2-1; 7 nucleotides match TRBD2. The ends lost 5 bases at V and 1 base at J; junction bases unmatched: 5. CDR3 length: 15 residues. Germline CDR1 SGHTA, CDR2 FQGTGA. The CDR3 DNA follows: TGTGCCAGCAGCCCAGGACTAGGGTCCTACAATGAGCAGTTCTTC. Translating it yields CASSPGLGSYNEQFF.

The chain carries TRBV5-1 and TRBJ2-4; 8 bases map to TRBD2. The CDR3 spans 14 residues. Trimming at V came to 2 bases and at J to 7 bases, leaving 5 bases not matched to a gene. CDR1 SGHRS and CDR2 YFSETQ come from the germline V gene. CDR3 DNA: TGCGCCAGCAGCTTCGGGACTAGAGATAACATTCAGTACTTC. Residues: CASSFGTRDNIQYF.

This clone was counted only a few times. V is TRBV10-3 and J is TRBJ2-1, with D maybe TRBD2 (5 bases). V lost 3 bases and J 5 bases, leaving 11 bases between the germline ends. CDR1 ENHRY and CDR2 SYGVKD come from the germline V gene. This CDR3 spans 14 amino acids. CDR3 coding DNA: TGTGCCATCAGTGATCCCCCCGGGGACAATGAGCAGTTCTTC. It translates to CAISDPPGDNEQFF.

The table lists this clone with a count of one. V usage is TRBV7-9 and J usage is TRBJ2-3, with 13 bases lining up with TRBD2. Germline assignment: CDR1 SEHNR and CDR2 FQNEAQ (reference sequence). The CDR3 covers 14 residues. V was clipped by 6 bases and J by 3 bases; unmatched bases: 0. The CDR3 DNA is TGTGCCAGCAGACTAGCGGGGGGGACAGATACGCAGTATTTT. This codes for CASRLAGGTDTQYF.

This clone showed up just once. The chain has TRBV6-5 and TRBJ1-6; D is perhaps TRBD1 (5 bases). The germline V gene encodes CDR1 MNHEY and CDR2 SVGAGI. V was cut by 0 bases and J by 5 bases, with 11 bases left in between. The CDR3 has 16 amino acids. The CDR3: CASSYSNQGHNSPLHF. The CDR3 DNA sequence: TGTGCCAGCAGTTACTCAAACCAGGGCCATAATTCACCCCTCCACTTT.

In DNA form, the CDR3 reads TGTGCCAGCAGCTTGGCGGTCTACTACGAGCAGTACGTC. This translates into CASSLAVYYEQYV. This chain connects TRBV11-2 to TRBJ2-7; D unclear. This CDR3 has 13 residues. The V gene's germline CDR1 is SGHAT and CDR2 FQNNGV. V lost 3 bases and J lost 3, with 9 bases in between.

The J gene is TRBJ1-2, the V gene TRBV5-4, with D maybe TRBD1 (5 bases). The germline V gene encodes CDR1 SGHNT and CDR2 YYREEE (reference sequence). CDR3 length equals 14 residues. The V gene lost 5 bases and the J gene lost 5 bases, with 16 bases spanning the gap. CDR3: CASSPGGAAYGYTF. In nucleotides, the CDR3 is TGTGCCAGCAGTCCGGGGGGAGCCGCTTATGGCTACACCTTC.

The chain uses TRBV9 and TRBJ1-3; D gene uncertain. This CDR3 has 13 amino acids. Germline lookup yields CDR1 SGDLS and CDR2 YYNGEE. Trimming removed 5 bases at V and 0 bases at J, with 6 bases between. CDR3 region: CASRSNSGNTIYF. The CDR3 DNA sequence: TGTGCCAGCAGGTCTAACTCTGGAAACACCATATATTTT.

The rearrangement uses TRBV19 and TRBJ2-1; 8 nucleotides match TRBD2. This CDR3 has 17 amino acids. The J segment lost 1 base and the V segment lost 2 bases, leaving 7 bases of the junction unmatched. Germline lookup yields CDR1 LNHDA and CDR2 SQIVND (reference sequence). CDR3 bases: TGTGCCAGTAGTATATCGTCTAGCGGGCTTTCCTACAATGAGCAGTTCTTC. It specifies CASSISSSGLSYNEQFF.

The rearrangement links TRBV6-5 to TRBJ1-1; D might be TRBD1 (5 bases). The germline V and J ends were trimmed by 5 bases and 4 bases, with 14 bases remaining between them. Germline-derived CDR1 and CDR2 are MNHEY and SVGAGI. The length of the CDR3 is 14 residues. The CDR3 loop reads CASSMGGVGTEAFF. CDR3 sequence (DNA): TGTGCCAGCAGTATGGGGGGGGTGGGCACTGAAGCTTTCTTT.

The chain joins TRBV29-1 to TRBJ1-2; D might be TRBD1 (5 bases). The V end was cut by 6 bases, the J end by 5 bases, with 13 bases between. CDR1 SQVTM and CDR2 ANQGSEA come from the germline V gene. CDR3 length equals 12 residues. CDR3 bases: TGCAGCGTCCTGGGGGGGGATTATGGCTACACCTTC. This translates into CSVLGGDYGYTF.

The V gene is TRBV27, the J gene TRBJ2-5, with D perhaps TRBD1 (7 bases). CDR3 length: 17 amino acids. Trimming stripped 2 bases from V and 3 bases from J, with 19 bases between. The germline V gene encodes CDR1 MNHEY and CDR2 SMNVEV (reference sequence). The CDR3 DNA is TGTGCCAGCAGTTTACTGCGGGGCGGAGGGGGCGAAGAGACCCAGTACTTC. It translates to CASSLLRGGGGEETQYF.

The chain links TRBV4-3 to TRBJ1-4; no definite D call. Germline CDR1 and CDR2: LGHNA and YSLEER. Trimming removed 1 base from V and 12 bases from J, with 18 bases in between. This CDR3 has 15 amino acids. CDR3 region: CASSQGWGVEVELFF. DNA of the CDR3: TGCGCCAGCAGCCAAGGGTGGGGAGTAGAAGTAGAACTGTTTTTT.

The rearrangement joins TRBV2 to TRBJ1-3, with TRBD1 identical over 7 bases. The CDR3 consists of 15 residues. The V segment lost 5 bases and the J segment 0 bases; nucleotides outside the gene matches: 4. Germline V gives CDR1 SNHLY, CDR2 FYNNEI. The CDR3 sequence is CASSKGTASGNTIYF. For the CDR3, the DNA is TGTGCCAGCAGTAAGGGGACAGCCTCTGGAAACACCATATATTTT.

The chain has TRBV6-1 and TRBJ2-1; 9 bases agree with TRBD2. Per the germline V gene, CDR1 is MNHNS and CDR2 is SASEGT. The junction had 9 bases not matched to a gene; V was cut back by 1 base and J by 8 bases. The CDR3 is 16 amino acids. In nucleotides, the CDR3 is TGTGCCAGCAGTGAAGTTGGCGGGGGGGCCGTTGATGAGCAGTTCTTC. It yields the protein CASSEVGGGAVDEQFF.

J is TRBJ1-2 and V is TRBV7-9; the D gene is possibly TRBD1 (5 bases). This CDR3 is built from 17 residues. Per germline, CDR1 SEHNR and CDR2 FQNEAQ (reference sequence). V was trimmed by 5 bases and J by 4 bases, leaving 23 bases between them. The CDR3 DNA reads TGTGCCAGCAGCCCCCTCAATGCTGGCAGGGATATCTATGGCTACACCTTC. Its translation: CASSPLNAGRDIYGYTF.

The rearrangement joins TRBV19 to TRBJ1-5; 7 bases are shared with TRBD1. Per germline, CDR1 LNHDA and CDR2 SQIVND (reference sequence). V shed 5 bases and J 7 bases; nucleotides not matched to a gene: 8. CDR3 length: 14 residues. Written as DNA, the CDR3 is TGTGCCAGTAGTTCGAAGACAGGGTACCAGCCCCAGCATTTT. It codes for CASSSKTGYQPQHF.

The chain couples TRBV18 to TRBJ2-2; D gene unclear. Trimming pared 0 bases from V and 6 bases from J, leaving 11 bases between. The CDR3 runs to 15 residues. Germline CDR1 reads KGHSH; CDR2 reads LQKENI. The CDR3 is CASSPPVDGSGELFF. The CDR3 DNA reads TGTGCCAGCTCACCACCGGTCGACGGGTCCGGGGAGCTGTTTTTT.

CDR3 in amino acids: CASSPMGEGGVYGYTF. The CDR3 DNA sequence: TGCGCCAGCAGCCCGATGGGGGAAGGGGGAGTCTATGGCTACACCTTC. The rearrangement joins TRBV4-3 to TRBJ1-2; a weak D match, TRBD1 (6 bases). The CDR3 length is 16 residues. Germline V gene data show CDR1 as LGHNA and CDR2 as YSLEER. Trimming removed 4 bases at V and 4 bases at J, with 19 bases between.

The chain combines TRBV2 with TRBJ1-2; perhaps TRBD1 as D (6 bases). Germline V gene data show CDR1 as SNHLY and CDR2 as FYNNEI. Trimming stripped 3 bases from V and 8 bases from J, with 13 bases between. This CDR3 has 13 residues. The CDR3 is CASSEGAGNGYTF. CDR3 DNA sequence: TGTGCCAGCAGTGAGGGGGCAGGGAACGGCTACACCTTC.

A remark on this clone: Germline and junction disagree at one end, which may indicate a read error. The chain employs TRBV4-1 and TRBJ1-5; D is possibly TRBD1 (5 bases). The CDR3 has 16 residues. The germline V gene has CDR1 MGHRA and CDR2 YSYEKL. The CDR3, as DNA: TGCGCCAGCAGCCAAGATCTGGGGGGTAGCTATCAGCCCCAGCATTTT. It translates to CASSQDLGGSYQPQHF.